This entry lists 3 T cell receptor beta chains sequenced from one sample in a study of control samples from healthy donors and cancer patients. The repertoire was sequenced with immunoSEQ multiplex PCR; TCRdb's copy has only in-frame clones and lacks some. The data hold around 100,000 clones, with around 89% observed a single time. Sequences were obtained from PBMCs. The receptor set was obtained from a man in his 60s with lung cancer.

The chain uses TRBV13 and TRBJ2-5, with 8 bases matching TRBD1. This CDR3 contains 15 residues. From germline, CDR1 is PRHDT and CDR2 FYEKMQ (reference sequence). V shed 5 bases and J 4 bases; nucleotides not matched to a gene: 9. The CDR3 loop is CASSGDRGPLETQYF. CDR3 nucleotides: TGTGCCAGCAGCGGTGACAGGGGCCCGTTAGAGACCCAGTACTTC. Complete variable domain (other parts from reference TRBV13 and TRBJ2-5): AAGVIQSPRHLIKEKRETATLKCYPIPRHDTVYWYQQGPGQDPQFLISFYEKMQSDKGSIPDRFSAQQFSDYHSELNMSSLELGDSALYFCASSGDRGPLETQYFGPGTRLLVL.

Details on this clone: The same CDR3 is also encoded by other DNA sequences in this sample. V gene TRBV25-1 combines with J gene TRBJ2-5, with D unresolved. CDR3 length equals 15 residues. V lost 3 bases to trimming and J lost 2 bases, with 13 bases between them. Per the germline V gene, CDR1 is MGHDK and CDR2 is SYGVNS. CDR3 in DNA: TGTGCCAGCAGTGACCCCGGAAGGTTTCAAGAGACCCAGTACTTC. Amino acids: CASSDPGRFQETQYF.

The gene calls are TRBV5-1 and TRBJ1-1; D is unresolved. Germline CDR1 SGHRS, CDR2 YFSETQ. V lost 0 bases to trimming and J lost 3 bases, with 9 bases between them. The CDR3 consists of 14 residues. The CDR3 bases are TGCGCCAGCAGCTTGGCCTCTGGGGACACTGAAGCTTTCTTT. It is translated as CASSLASGDTEAFF.